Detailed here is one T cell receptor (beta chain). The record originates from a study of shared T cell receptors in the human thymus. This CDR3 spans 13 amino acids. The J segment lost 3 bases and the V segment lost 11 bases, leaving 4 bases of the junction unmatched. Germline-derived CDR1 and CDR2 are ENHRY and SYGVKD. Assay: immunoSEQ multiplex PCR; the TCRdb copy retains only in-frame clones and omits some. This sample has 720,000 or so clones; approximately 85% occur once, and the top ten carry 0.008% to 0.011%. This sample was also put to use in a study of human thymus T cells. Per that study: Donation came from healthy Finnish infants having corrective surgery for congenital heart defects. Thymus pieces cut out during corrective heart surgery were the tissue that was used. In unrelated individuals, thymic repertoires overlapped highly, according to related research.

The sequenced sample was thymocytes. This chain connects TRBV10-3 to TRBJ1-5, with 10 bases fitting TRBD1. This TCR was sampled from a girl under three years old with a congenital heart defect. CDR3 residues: CASGTGVNQPQHF. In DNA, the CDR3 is TGTGCCTCGGGGACAGGGGTCAATCAGCCCCAGCATTTT.